This T cell receptor beta chain was recovered during a study of CD8 T cells in Susac syndrome. Reverse transcription of 0.5 to 1 ug RNA was performed with random hexamers. Multiplex PCR with immunoSEQ amplified the TCR beta CDR3 across 54 Vbeta and 13 Jbeta. Each CDR3 protein gets one entry after TCRdb re-called the immunoSEQ multiplex PCR reads with MiXCR. The table has 180,000 or so distinct CDR3 sequences, 95% seen once. On this clonotype: The antigen is not known.

CD8+ and CD4+ T cells from blood underwent TCR beta sequencing, which was carried out in a high-throughput format. CD8+ and CD4+ T cells were negatively isolated; TEMRA cells were FACS-enriched. Study observations and caveats: The authors acknowledged that the study's TCR sequencing and HLA analysis involved relatively few individuals.

This clonotype originated in a human donor in good health. Sequencing input: CD4+ T cells from PBMCs.

CDR3 nucleotides: TGTGCCACCAGCAGAGGAGGCAGTGAATGGCATGGCTACACCTTC. Amino acid sequence: CATSRGGSEWHGYTF. The gene calls are TRBV15 and TRBJ1-2; no firm D call. The CDR3 length is 15 residues. Germline V gene lookup returns CDR1 LNHNV and CDR2 YYDKDF (reference sequence). The V gene lost 1 base and the J gene lost 6 bases, with 15 bases spanning the gap.